These 17 T cell receptor beta chains were sequenced from one sample in a study of shared clonotypes between healthy human individuals (dated by TCRdb to about 2020). Library preparation was by the immunoSEQ multiplex PCR assay. TCRdb provides this immuneACCESS table in a form limited to in-frame rearrangements. Some clones are lacking; in checked studies, under half of them reflect an unresolved V gene, and why the rest are absent is not known. For this sample there are over 2 million clones; under 95% appear just once. The ten largest clonotypes hold about 0.36% of the sample. The sample comprised naive CD4+ T cells from PBMCs. The sample's cell subset or site label, in plain terms: CD45RA+ positively selected. The receptors stem from a man younger than 35 in good health. Some clones in this sample may be carry-over from other donors' samples.

This clone was seen just once. This chain joins TRBV18 and TRBJ2-5; D is unresolved. Trimming took 3 bases from V and 4 from J, leaving 12 bases between them. The CDR3 is 14 residues long. Germline CDR1 and CDR2: KGHSH and LQKENI. The CDR3 nucleotides read TGTGCCAGCTCACCCGGGTCAGGCCCAGAGACCCAGTACTTC. As protein: CASSPGSGPETQYF.

The CDR3 sequence is CASSPRVSGTNEKLFF. For the CDR3, the DNA is TGTGCCAGCTCACCGCGGGTCTCAGGGACTAATGAAAAACTGTTTTTT. The chain carries TRBV18 and TRBJ1-4, with D possibly being TRBD1 (5 bases). This CDR3 region has 16 residues. Looked up from germline, CDR1 is KGHSH and CDR2 is LQKENI. Trimming took 3 bases from V and 2 from J, leaving 13 bases between them.

This chain links TRBV6-1 with TRBJ1-1; possible D gene TRBD1, 5 bases. CDR1 and CDR2 (germline): MNHNS, SASEGT. V lost 0 bases and J lost 5, with 10 bases in between. The CDR3 loop spans 14 amino acids. CDR3 DNA: TGTGCCAGCAGTGAAGCAAGCAGGGAAACTGAAGCTTTCTTT. Amino acid sequence: CASSEASRETEAFF.

CDR3 bases: TGTGCCAGCAGCCTATCCGGGACAGGGGCCCAAGAGACCCAGTACTTC. It translates to CASSLSGTGAQETQYF. The chain has TRBV5-4 and TRBJ2-5, with 10 bases fitting TRBD1. V was pared by 4 bases and J by 1 base, with 7 bases of the junction left unmatched. Germline CDR1 reads SGHNT; CDR2 reads YYREEE (reference sequence). The CDR3 consists of 16 residues.

With respect to this clone: Different DNA sequences within this sample yield the same CDR3. This rearrangement joins TRBV7-9 to TRBJ2-7; D possibly matches TRBD1 or TRBD2 (5 bases each). The germline gives CDR1 SEHNR, CDR2 FQNEAQ (reference sequence). Trimming took off 5 bases at V and 3 bases at J, with 8 bases between the two ends. The CDR3 length is 12 residues. This chain's CDR3 is CASSPGRYEQYF. The CDR3 DNA follows: TGTGCCAGCAGCCCGGGGCGCTACGAGCAGTACTTC. Using reference TRBV7-9 and TRBJ2-7 for the parts outside the CDR3, the full variable domain is DTGVSQNPRHKITKRGQNVTFRCDPISEHNRLYWYRQTLGQGPEFLTYFQNEAQLEKSRLLSDRFSAERPKGSFSTLEIQRTEQGDSAMYLCASSPGRYEQYFGPGTRLTVT.

As concerns this clone: This CDR3 is also generated by other DNA sequences in the sample. The gene calls are TRBV6-5 and TRBJ1-4; maybe TRBD1 (5 bases). The germline CDR1 and CDR2 sequences are MNHEY and SVGAGI. Trimming left V 0 bases short and J 7 bases short, with 12 bases between. The CDR3 is 15 residues long. The CDR3 loop reads CASSYSSGGGEKLFF. The CDR3 nucleotides read TGTGCCAGCAGTTACTCGAGTGGGGGGGGTGAAAAACTGTTTTTT.

The rearrangement joins TRBV6-1 to TRBJ2-7; 9 nucleotides match TRBD1. V shed 2 bases and J 2 bases; nucleotides not matched to a gene: 10. The CDR3 is 17 residues long. From germline, CDR1 is MNHNS and CDR2 SASEGT. The CDR3 DNA is TGTGCCAGCAGTGAATCGGTGCGGGACAGGGCAACCTACGAGCAGTACTTC. Its protein product is CASSESVRDRATYEQYF.

This clone was counted once. V usage is TRBV6-5 and J usage is TRBJ2-7, with 7 bases matching TRBD1. The CDR3 has 16 residues. V gave up 0 bases and J gave up 4 bases; unmatched junction bases: 9. Germline values: CDR1 MNHEY, CDR2 SVGAGI. As DNA, the CDR3 is TGTGCCAGCAGTTACTCACCGGGACAGAAAAAGTACGAGCAGTACTTC. This encodes CASSYSPGQKKYEQYF.

The chain recombines TRBV2 with TRBJ1-3, with D uncertain. The CDR3 covers 13 residues. Germline V gives CDR1 SNHLY, CDR2 FYNNEI. V was shortened by 7 bases and J by 2 bases, with 9 bases between the two germline ends. CDR3 protein: CASISAPGNTIYF. In nucleotides, the CDR3 is TGTGCCAGCATCAGTGCCCCTGGAAACACCATATATTTT.

This clone was recorded once. The chain couples TRBV19 to TRBJ1-1; D is uncertain. V was trimmed by 5 bases and J by 6 bases, leaving 16 bases between them. Germline values: CDR1 LNHDA, CDR2 SQIVND (reference sequence). The CDR3 has 14 amino acids. In DNA, the CDR3 is TGTGCCAGTAGTTATCGGCAGGCCCATGCTGAAGCTTTCTTT. Its protein is CASSYRQAHAEAFF.

CDR3 nucleotide sequence: TGTGCCAGCAGCTTTCAGGAGGGGATCACTGAAGCTTTCTTT. Its protein product is CASSFQEGITEAFF. V usage is TRBV7-9 and J usage is TRBJ1-1; possible D gene TRBD1, 5 bases. The germline gives CDR1 SEHNR, CDR2 FQNEAQ (reference sequence). The V gene lost 3 bases and the J gene lost 4 bases, with 12 bases spanning the gap. The CDR3 has 14 amino acids.

The V gene is TRBV30, the J gene TRBJ1-1, with a possible D match to TRBD1 (5 bases). With 3 bases removed from V and 11 bases from J, the gap between germline ends came to 13 bases. The CDR3 has 11 residues. Germline CDR1 is GTSNPN and CDR2 is SVGIG (reference sequence). CDR3 DNA: TGTGCCTGGAGCACGGGGGACGACGCTTTCTTT. This encodes CAWSTGDDAFF. Together with reference TRBV30 and TRBJ1-1, the CDR3 gives the full variable domain: SQTIHQWPATLVQPVGSPLSLECTVEGTSNPNLYWYRQAAGRGLQLLFYSVGIGQISSEVPQNLSASRPQDRQFILSSKKLLLSDSGFYLCAWSTGDDAFFGQGTRLTVV.

Comment on this clone: The identical CDR3 is also encoded by other nucleotide sequences in the sample. J is TRBJ1-1 and V is TRBV7-9, with D possibly matching TRBD1 (6 bases). Per the germline V gene, CDR1 is SEHNR and CDR2 is FQNEAQ (reference sequence). This CDR3 has 13 amino acids. Trimming cost V 3 bases and J 3 bases, with 8 bases left between them. The CDR3 loop is CASSLGGDTEAFF. CDR3 nucleotides: TGTGCCAGCAGCTTGGGGGGCGACACTGAAGCTTTCTTT.

As to this clone: A junction boundary mismatches the germline segment, possibly from a read error. The chain recombines TRBV5-1 with TRBJ2-6; 9 bases map to TRBD1. Germline V gene sequence: CDR1 SGHRS, CDR2 YFSETQ. The CDR3 contains 16 residues. CDR3 in amino acids: CASSLTGGAGANVPTF. The CDR3 nucleotides are TGCGCCAGCAGCTTGACAGGGGGCGCTGGGGCCAACGTCCCGACTTTC.

The chain combines TRBV21-1 with TRBJ2-4; the table assigns TRBD1, which was not confirmed against the DNA. TRBV21-1 is described as a pseudogene. This CDR3 spans 14 amino acids. In DNA, the CDR3 is TGTGCCAGCAGCCTTCGGTCCAGGGGGGACATTCAGTACTTC. This translates into CASSLRSRGDIQYF.

The chain has TRBV19 and TRBJ1-1; D gene ambiguous. The CDR3 is 18 amino acids. Germline assignment: CDR1 LNHDA and CDR2 SQIVND (reference sequence). Deletions cut 3 bases from V and 1 base from J, with 21 bases between. The CDR3 spells CASSMSGRSPSGNTEAFF. Here the CDR3 DNA reads TGTGCCAGTAGTATGTCTGGGCGCAGTCCTAGTGGGAACACTGAAGCTTTCTTT.

The V gene is TRBV7-9, the J gene TRBJ2-2, with D tentatively TRBD2 (6 bases). CDR3 length equals 14 residues. V gave up 6 bases and J gave up 2 bases, with 10 bases separating them. The V gene's germline CDR1 is SEHNR and CDR2 FQNEAQ (reference sequence). CDR3: CASRWGTNTGELFF. CDR3 DNA: TGTGCCAGCAGATGGGGGACTAACACCGGGGAGCTGTTTTTT.